These 27 T cell receptor beta chains were sequenced from one sample in a study of T cell repertoires in cytomegalovirus infection. TCRdb re-analysed the reads in MiXCR, keeping a single row per CDR3 protein. Of about 890,000 distinct CDR3 sequences in the sample, around 30% were seen once. No antigen has been identified for these receptors. Source: cultured CD8+ T cells from PBMCs, taken from culture after CMV antigen stimulation. Every receptor here comes from a human donor in good health (CMV status not recorded). Some clones in this sample may be carry-over from other donors' samples.

This clonotype was found many times. J is TRBJ1-1 and V is TRBV27, with D perhaps TRBD1 (5 bases). The V gene lost 4 bases and the J gene lost 4 bases, with 13 bases spanning the gap. CDR1 is MNHEY and CDR2 is SMNVEV in the germline V gene (reference sequence). The CDR3 consists of 14 residues. CDR3 sequence reads: CASSSGVGGTEAFF. In DNA, the CDR3 is TGTGCCAGCAGTTCAGGAGTGGGGGGCACTGAAGCTTTCTTT.

There are many counts of this clonotype. The rearrangement links TRBV7-8 to TRBJ1-1; D is perhaps TRBD1 (6 bases). The CDR3 extends over 16 amino acids. Germline CDR1 is SGHVS and CDR2 is FQNEAQ. Trimming took off 5 bases at V and 3 bases at J, with 19 bases between the two ends. CDR3 bases: TGTGCCAGCAGCCCAACCTTAGGGGGGGTTGACACTGAAGCTTTCTTT. This encodes CASSPTLGGVDTEAFF.

A few counts support this clonotype. The V and J genes are TRBV12-5 and TRBJ1-1; D is unclear. Germline CDR1 reads LGHNT; CDR2 reads FRNRAP. Trimming cost V 0 bases and J 6 bases, with 5 bases left between them. CDR3 length: 12 amino acids. For the CDR3, the DNA is TGTGCTAGTGGTTTGGTACTCGCTGAAGCTTTCTTT. Its translation is CASGLVLAEAFF.

This clonotype was picked up a small number of times. J is TRBJ2-7 and V is TRBV20-1, with D perhaps matching TRBD1 (5 bases). V gave up 6 bases and J gave up 2 bases, with 17 bases separating them. CDR1 is DFQATT, CDR2 SNEGSKA, per germline (reference sequence). The CDR3 loop spans 14 amino acids. The CDR3 nucleotides read TGCAGTGCCCGGACAATAATGTCGACCTACGAGCAGTACTTC. Translated, it gives CSARTIMSTYEQYF.

The chain combines TRBV10-2 with TRBJ1-1; D is ambiguous. The length of the CDR3 is 15 residues. The germline V gene encodes CDR1 WSHSY and CDR2 SAAADI. V was shortened by 6 bases and J by 7 bases, with 21 bases between the two germline ends. CDR3 sequence reads: CASSDSGDGEGEAFF. DNA of the CDR3: TGCGCCAGCAGCGACTCTGGCGACGGGGAGGGTGAAGCTTTCTTT.

This rearrangement joins TRBV12-3 or TRBV12-4 to TRBJ1-1; no clear D. The CDR3 extends over 13 amino acids. V was clipped by 5 bases and J by 2 bases, with 9 bases between them. CDR3 DNA: TGTGCCAGCAGTAAGATGGAAAACACTGAAGCTTTCTTT. It encodes CASSKMENTEAFF.

This rearrangement joins TRBV19 to TRBJ1-5; no reliable D call. Deletions cut 2 bases from V and 2 bases from J, with 10 bases between. This CDR3 comprises 15 residues. Germline V CDR1 and CDR2: LNHDA, SQIVND (reference sequence). CDR3: CASSINRRGNQPQHF. The CDR3 DNA reads as TGTGCCAGTAGTATAAACCGGAGGGGCAATCAGCCCCAGCATTTT.

The chain carries TRBV29-1 and TRBJ1-2, with a weak D call TRBD1 (5 bases). This CDR3 is 19 amino acids long. Trimming pared 0 bases from V and 2 bases from J, leaving 25 bases between. Per the germline V gene, CDR1 is SQVTM and CDR2 is ANQGSEA. The CDR3 coding sequence is TGCAGCGTTGAAGATAGGTCAAGTGGGGCCACCCTGAGAAACTATGGCTACACCTTC. Translation gives CSVEDRSSGATLRNYGYTF. Complete variable domain (other parts from reference TRBV29-1 and TRBJ1-2): SAVISQKPSRDICQRGTSLTIQCQVDSQVTMMFWYRQQPGQSLTLIATANQGSEATYESGFVIDKFPISRPNLTFSTLTVSNMSPEDSSIYLCSVEDRSSGATLRNYGYTFGSGTRLTVV.

This clonotype was counted at least ten times. The chain recombines TRBV6-5 with TRBJ2-1; D unclear. Germline values: CDR1 MNHEY, CDR2 SVGAGI. The CDR3 totals 14 residues. The V gene lost 0 bases and the J gene lost 5 bases, with 8 bases spanning the gap. The CDR3 DNA reads TGTGCCAGCAGTTACTCGACTGGGAACAATGAGCAGTTCTTC. It translates to CASSYSTGNNEQFF.

This clonotype was recorded once. The chain couples TRBV6-1 to TRBJ2-7; TRBD1 aligns across 7 bases. The length of the CDR3 is 15 residues. From germline, CDR1 is MNHNS and CDR2 SASEGT. The trim removed 3 bases at V and 2 bases at J, leaving 7 bases unmatched. The DNA for the CDR3 is TGTGCCAGCAGTGAGGTGAACAGGGGCCCCTACGAGCAGTACTTC. Protein sequence: CASSEVNRGPYEQYF.

The chain combines TRBV6-1 with TRBJ2-1, with 7 bases that match TRBD2. V trimming: 6 bases; J trimming: 0 bases; junction bases outside the gene matches: 8. The CDR3 totals 16 residues. Per the germline V gene, CDR1 is MNHNS and CDR2 is SASEGT. CDR3 in DNA: TGTGCCAGCAGATCCCGGGACTACAGCTCCTACAATGAGCAGTTCTTC. Its protein is CASRSRDYSSYNEQFF.

The sample holds a few counts of this clonotype. The chain uses TRBV6-5 and TRBJ2-2; TRBD1 aligns across 9 bases. J lost 7 bases, V lost 6 bases, and 9 bases had no gene match. This CDR3 comprises 15 residues. The germline CDR1 and CDR2 sequences are MNHEY and SVGAGI. DNA for the CDR3: TGTGCCAGCAGCATGGACAGGGGCTCGGGCGGGGAGCTGTTTTTT. Protein product: CASSMDRGSGGELFF.

This clonotype showed up just a few times. The chain is built from TRBV7-6 and TRBJ2-2, with 7 nucleotides matching TRBD1. Losses at the gene ends were 7 bases for V and 3 bases for J; bases not matched to a gene: 5. The CDR3 has 14 amino acids. Germline CDR1 reads SGHVS; CDR2 reads FNYEAQ. CDR3 in amino acids: CASTRTGDTGELFF. As DNA, the CDR3 is TGTGCCAGCACCCGGACAGGCGACACCGGGGAGCTGTTTTTT.

This clonotype was counted a few times. An end of the junction differs from the germline gene, which may be a read error. The J gene is TRBJ2-1, the V gene TRBV12-3 or TRBV12-4; 8 bases match TRBD2. This CDR3 has 16 amino acids. CDR3 protein: CASSSPHGGANKEQFF. CDR3 sequence (DNA): TGTGCCAGCAGCTCTCCCCACGGGGGGGCAAACAAGGAGCAGTTCTTC.

The CDR3 nucleotides are TGTGCCAGCACCATGACAGTTACTGAAGCTTTCTTT. Its translation is CASTMTVTEAFF. The rearrangement links TRBV7-6 to TRBJ1-1, with D possibly TRBD1 on 5 matching bases. In germline, CDR1 is SGHVS, CDR2 FNYEAQ. Trimming cost V 7 bases and J 5 bases, with 11 bases left between them. CDR3 length equals 12 residues.

This clonotype appeared many times. The chain links TRBV7-8 to TRBJ1-6; TRBD1 might be the D (5 bases). Germline V CDR1 and CDR2: SGHVS, FQNEAQ. Between the trimmed V and J ends, which lost 4 bases and 9 bases, there was a span of 22 bases. The CDR3 covers 17 residues. CDR3 nucleotides: TGTGCCAGCAGCTCAACCACCGGGACCGAGCTAGGTTCACCCCTCCACTTT. Amino acid sequence: CASSSTTGTELGSPLHF.

The chain is built from TRBV7-2 and TRBJ1-6; D remains ambiguous. This CDR3 has 19 amino acids. CDR1 SGHTA and CDR2 FQGNSA come from the germline V gene. Trimming shortened V by 5 bases and J by 0 bases, and 20 bases separated the two germline ends. The CDR3 region is CASSPGPLEASSYNSPLHF. Here the CDR3 DNA reads TGTGCCAGCAGCCCCGGACCACTTGAGGCGAGCTCCTATAATTCACCCCTCCACTTT.

This clonotype was counted at least ten times. The V gene is TRBV6-5, the J gene TRBJ1-4; a weak D match, TRBD1 (6 bases). Germline V gene data show CDR1 as MNHEY and CDR2 as SVGAGI. There are 14 residues in the CDR3. V was pared by 0 bases and J by 8 bases, with 10 bases between. CDR3 protein: CASSYSSGVEKLFF. DNA for the CDR3: TGTGCCAGCAGTTACTCATCAGGGGTCGAAAAACTGTTTTTT.

The rearrangement joins TRBV15 to TRBJ1-2; possible D gene TRBD1, 6 bases. The V and J ends lost 5 bases and 4 bases respectively, with 14 bases between them. The V gene's germline CDR1 is LNHNV and CDR2 YYDKDF (reference sequence). The CDR3 has 14 amino acids. CDR3 sequence (DNA): TGTGCCACCAGCCGACCCCGAGGGGGCTATGGCTACACCTTC. Its translation is CATSRPRGGYGYTF.

This clonotype has more than one count but fewer than ten. The chain has TRBV7-6 and TRBJ2-3, with no clear D. Between the trimmed V and J ends, which lost 6 bases and 0 bases, there was a span of 13 bases. The CDR3 is 15 amino acids. The germline gives CDR1 SGHVS, CDR2 FNYEAQ. The CDR3 loop reads CASSLNPASTDTQYF. The CDR3 region has the DNA TGTGCCAGCAGTTTAAACCCTGCTAGCACAGATACGCAGTATTTT.

This chain connects TRBV4-1 to TRBJ2-2, with D unclear. Germline CDR1 MGHRA, CDR2 YSYEKL. V lost 0 bases, J lost 5 bases, and 10 bases lay in between. The length of the CDR3 is 15 residues. The CDR3 nucleotides read TGCGCCAGCAGCCAAGACATTTTGAATACCGGGGAGCTGTTTTTT. It is translated as CASSQDILNTGELFF.

In its sample, this clonotype was seen a few times. The chain is built from TRBV7-9 and TRBJ2-7; D gene uncertain. Trimming removed 5 bases from V and 3 bases from J, with 17 bases in between. CDR3 length equals 15 residues. Per the germline V gene, CDR1 is SEHNR and CDR2 is FQNEAQ (reference sequence). For the CDR3, the DNA is TGTGCCAGCAGCAAGACCGGCATGCCCTACTACGAGCAGTACTTC. Protein: CASSKTGMPYYEQYF.

This clonotype was counted a few times. The rearrangement joins TRBV6-6 to TRBJ2-7, with 7 bases identical to TRBD1. Unmatched junction bases numbered 9, after V lost 4 bases and J lost 6 bases. The germline V gene has CDR1 MNHNY and CDR2 SVGAGI (reference sequence). The CDR3 spans 14 residues. The CDR3 sequence: CASSSRTGRVEQYV. DNA for the CDR3: TGTGCCAGCAGTTCACGGACAGGCCGGGTCGAGCAGTACGTC.

The sample holds a few counts of this clonotype. The chain joins TRBV19 to TRBJ2-3; D is possibly TRBD2 (5 bases). The germline gives CDR1 LNHDA, CDR2 SQIVND (reference sequence). The CDR3 runs to 13 residues. V was clipped by 1 base and J by 10 bases, with 12 bases between them. CDR3 sequence (DNA): TGTGCCAGTAGTATAGGCGGACTGTCTCCGCAGTATTTT. Translation gives CASSIGGLSPQYF.

Points on this clonotype: With a much larger clone just one base away, this may be a read error. V and J are TRBV12-5 and TRBJ1-1, with D maybe TRBD1 (5 bases). The V and J ends lost 4 bases and 3 bases respectively, with 15 bases between them. Germline V gene lookup returns CDR1 LGHNT and CDR2 FRNRAP. This CDR3 comprises 15 residues. Here the CDR3 DNA reads TGTGCTAGTGGTTGGTCGGGGGGGGAAGACACTGAAGCTTTCTTT. Amino acid sequence: CASGWSGGEDTEAFF.

This clonotype was detected only a few times. This chain joins TRBV19 and TRBJ2-5, with D hard to call. Germline V gene sequence: CDR1 LNHDA, CDR2 SQIVND (reference sequence). This CDR3 is 14 amino acids long. V was clipped by 5 bases and J by 2 bases, with 12 bases between them. This chain's CDR3 is CASSHRARQETQYF. The DNA of the CDR3 is TGTGCCAGTAGTCACCGGGCCAGACAAGAGACCCAGTACTTC. The whole variable domain, filled in from reference TRBV19 and TRBJ2-5, reads DGGITQSPKYLFRKEGQNVTLSCEQNLNHDAMYWYRQDPGQGLRLIYYSQIVNDFQKGDIAEGYSVSREKKESFPLTVTSAQKNPTAFYLCASSHRARQETQYFGPGTRLLVL.

The V call is TRBV27, the J call TRBJ2-7; D is unresolved. V shed 3 bases and J shed 3 bases, with 12 bases lying between them. CDR1 and CDR2 from the germline V gene are MNHEY and SMNVEV (reference sequence). This CDR3 comprises 14 residues. This CDR3 is CASSFVAGRYEQYF. CDR3 coding DNA: TGTGCCAGCAGTTTCGTCGCAGGACGCTACGAGCAGTACTTC.